The entry below describes one T cell receptor beta chain. The antigen is undetermined. Germline CDR1 is DFQATT and CDR2 is SNEGSKA (reference sequence). CDR3 length equals 14 residues. V was cut by 2 bases and J by 5 bases, with 15 bases left in between. Every donor gave approximately 10 milliliters of peripheral blood. This entry is derived from a study of blood T cells in healthy people across ages. Points from the study as a whole: Diversity was estimated from one million T cells, and these estimates were considered underestimates. Age brought a roughly linear fall in TCR beta diversity measured per million T cells.

For the second PCR, which ran for 7 to 11 cycles, a sample-barcoded 5' primer and a J-beta primer mix were used. Researchers report that a template-switch adaptor with 12 random nucleotides tagged each cDNA molecule. TCRdb called the 5' RACE reads again in MiXCR, with one record for every CDR3 protein. The sample contains 700,000 or so distinct CDR3 sequences, approximately 21% of which appear only once. The sequenced sample consisted of blood. The chain links TRBV20-1 to TRBJ2-5; a weak D match, TRBD1 (5 bases). The TCR was taken from a man aged 65-85 years in good health. In DNA, the CDR3 is TGCAGTGCTAGAAGGCAGGGAATTTGGGAGACCCAGTACTTC. This sequence encodes CSARRQGIWETQYF.